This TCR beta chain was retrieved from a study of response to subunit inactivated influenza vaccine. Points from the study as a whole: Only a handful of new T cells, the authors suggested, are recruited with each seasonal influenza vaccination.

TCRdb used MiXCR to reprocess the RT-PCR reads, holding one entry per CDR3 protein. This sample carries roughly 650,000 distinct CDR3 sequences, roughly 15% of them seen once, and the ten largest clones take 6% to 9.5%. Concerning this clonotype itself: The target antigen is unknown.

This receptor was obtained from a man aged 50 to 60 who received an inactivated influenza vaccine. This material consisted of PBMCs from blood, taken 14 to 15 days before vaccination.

CDR3 loop: CASRPDLEGYTF. The CDR3, as DNA: TGTGCCAGCAGGCCCGACCTGGAAGGCTACACCTTC. J is TRBJ1-2 and V is TRBV2, with D hard to call. The CDR3 length is 12 residues. CDR1 is SNHLY, CDR2 FYNNEI, per germline. Trimming pared 6 bases from V and 8 bases from J, leaving 13 bases between.